These 20 T cell receptor beta chains share one sample of origin, sequenced in a study of cytomegalovirus exposure and HLA in healthy donors. The PCR was carried out with 60 Vbeta primers and 13 Jbeta primers. Assay used: immunoSEQ multiplex PCR; TCRdb lists only in-frame clones, some missing. The sample spans fewer than 100,000 clones; the ten largest clones claim 0.58%. Specimen: PBMCs. These receptors all come from a man aged 50 or older in good health and CMV-seronegative.

J is TRBJ2-3 and V is TRBV27; 13 nucleotides line up with TRBD2. Per germline, CDR1 MNHEY and CDR2 SMNVEV (reference sequence). There are 15 residues in the CDR3. The V and J ends lost 5 bases and 4 bases, in that order; junction bases with no gene match: 3. This CDR3 reads CASSPTSGGPDTQYF. The CDR3 coding sequence is TGTGCCAGCAGTCCGACTAGCGGGGGGCCAGATACGCAGTATTTT.

This chain connects TRBV5-1 to TRBJ1-1; TRBD1 is a possible D gene (5 bases). Germline V gene data show CDR1 as SGHRS and CDR2 as YFSETQ. V was cut by 1 base and J by 2 bases, with 9 bases left in between. The CDR3 is 14 amino acids. CDR3 in amino acids: CASSLQGYNTEAFF. DNA for the CDR3: TGCGCCAGCAGCTTGCAGGGATATAACACTGAAGCTTTCTTT.

The chain has TRBV11-2 and TRBJ1-6, with D perhaps matching TRBD1 (6 bases). The V end was cut by 5 bases, the J end by 9 bases, with 17 bases between. CDR3 length: 15 amino acids. The V gene's germline CDR1 is SGHAT and CDR2 FQNNGV. The CDR3 nucleotides read TGTGCCAGCAGCGACTACAGGGATTTTGGTTCACCCCTCCACTTT. It yields the protein CASSDYRDFGSPLHF.

The chain has TRBV19 and TRBJ2-2; TRBD1 is a possible D gene (6 bases). V lost 9 bases and J lost 2, with 13 bases in between. The germline CDR1 and CDR2 sequences are LNHDA and SQIVND (reference sequence). The CDR3 runs 14 residues. The CDR3 protein is CASQTDRNTGELFF. The CDR3 bases are TGTGCCAGCCAGACGGACAGAAACACCGGGGAGCTGTTTTTT.

V gene TRBV7-9 combines with J gene TRBJ1-2; a possible D gene is TRBD1 (6 bases). Germline V lookup: CDR1 SEHNR, CDR2 FQNEAQ (reference sequence). This CDR3 has 14 residues. V lost 3 bases and J 6 bases, leaving 14 bases between the germline ends. CDR3: CASSLTTGSDGYTF. The CDR3 DNA follows: TGTGCCAGCAGCTTGACAACAGGGAGCGATGGCTACACCTTC.

The chain carries TRBV29-1 and TRBJ2-5, with 11 positions matching TRBD1. The CDR3 runs to 14 residues. V dropped 6 bases and J dropped 1; count of bases not matched to a gene: 4. CDR1 and CDR2 (germline): SQVTM, ANQGSEA. CDR3 residues: CSVAGTGGQETQYF. The CDR3 region has the DNA TGCAGCGTGGCCGGGACAGGGGGCCAAGAGACCCAGTACTTC.

The gene calls are TRBV29-1 and TRBJ1-1, with 8 bases aligning to TRBD1. CDR3 length equals 14 residues. V lost 2 bases, J lost 7 bases, and 9 bases stayed unmatched. The germline V gene encodes CDR1 SQVTM and CDR2 ANQGSEA. CDR3 loop: CSVEPGTGIYEAFF. CDR3 nucleotides: TGCAGCGTTGAACCCGGGACAGGCATCTATGAAGCTTTCTTT.

The chain has TRBV5-1 and TRBJ2-5; TRBD1 matches 8 bases. CDR3 length equals 15 residues. J lost 5 bases, V lost 1 base, and 7 bases had no gene match. Germline V gene lookup returns CDR1 SGHRS and CDR2 YFSETQ. The chain's CDR3 is CASSLSGGWKETQYF. DNA for the CDR3: TGCGCCAGCAGCTTGTCAGGGGGCTGGAAGGAGACCCAGTACTTC.

This chain links TRBV9 with TRBJ1-4, with TRBD1 matching over 7 bases. Trimming took 0 bases from V and 4 from J; bases not matched to a gene: 6. The CDR3 extends over 16 amino acids. The germline V gene has CDR1 SGDLS and CDR2 YYNGEE. The DNA for the CDR3 is TGTGCCAGCAGCGTAGCTCCGACAGGGTTTAATGAAAAACTGTTTTTT. This encodes CASSVAPTGFNEKLFF.

The gene calls are TRBV18 and TRBJ1-5; TRBD1 matches at 8 bases. CDR1 and CDR2 (germline): KGHSH, LQKENI. Trimming at V came to 3 bases and at J to 1 base, leaving 2 bases not matched to a gene. CDR3 length: 15 residues. CDR3 in DNA: TGTGCCAGCTCACCGACAGGGGTAAGCAATCAGCCCCAGCATTTT. This gives the protein CASSPTGVSNQPQHF.

The chain is built from TRBV28 and TRBJ1-5; D unclear. The CDR3 consists of 14 residues. The ends were cut back, 3 bases at V and 0 bases at J, with 6 bases in the middle. Germline V CDR1 and CDR2: MDHEN, SYDVKM. CDR3 residues: CASSFGVSNQPQHF. The CDR3 nucleotides are TGTGCCAGCAGTTTCGGGGTTAGCAATCAGCCCCAGCATTTT. Supplemented by reference TRBV28 and TRBJ1-5, the full variable domain reads DVKVTQSSRYLVKRTGEKVFLECVQDMDHENMFWYRQDPGLGLRLIYFSYDVKMKEKGDIPEGYSVSREKKERFSLILESASTNQTSMYLCASSFGVSNQPQHFGDGTRLSIL.

The chain uses TRBV5-8 and TRBJ1-6; D is unresolved. The V gene's germline CDR1 is SGHTS and CDR2 YDEGEE. V gave up 3 bases and J gave up 0 bases, with 10 bases separating them. The CDR3 spans 16 residues. CDR3 sequence (DNA): TGTGCCAGCAGCTCCCACAGAAGCTCCTATAATTCACCCCTCCACTTT. Protein: CASSSHRSSYNSPLHF.

V is TRBV5-6 and J is TRBJ1-1; 9 nucleotides match TRBD1. CDR1 and CDR2 from the germline V gene are SGHDT and YYEEEE. J was trimmed by 7 bases and V by 4 bases; bases with no gene match: 5. The CDR3 has 13 amino acids. The CDR3 reads CASSKGTGNEAFF. The DNA for the CDR3 is TGTGCCAGCAGCAAGGGGACAGGGAATGAAGCTTTCTTT.

The chain has TRBV12-5 and TRBJ2-1; the match to TRBD1 covers 11 bases. CDR3 length: 18 amino acids. CDR1 is LGHNT and CDR2 is FRNRAP in the germline V gene. V was pared by 6 bases and J by 9 bases, with 19 bases of the junction left unmatched. The CDR3 reads CASGLRFLGTGGFGEQFF. The CDR3 DNA follows: TGTGCTAGTGGATTGAGATTCTTGGGGACAGGGGGATTTGGTGAGCAGTTCTTC.

The gene calls are TRBV18 and TRBJ2-3; 15 nucleotides match TRBD2. Looked up from germline, CDR1 is KGHSH and CDR2 is LQKENI. The V gene end was trimmed by 4 bases and the J gene end by 6 bases; junction bases not matched to a gene: 11. The CDR3 has 18 residues. CDR3 in amino acids: CASSLHGLAGGQGDTQYF. CDR3 DNA sequence: TGTGCCAGCTCACTCCACGGACTAGCGGGGGGGCAAGGTGATACGCAGTATTTT.

The rearrangement links TRBV28 to TRBJ1-2; perhaps TRBD1 as D (6 bases). The CDR3 covers 16 residues. In germline, CDR1 is MDHEN, CDR2 SYDVKM. Between the trimmed V and J ends, which lost 5 bases and 0 bases, there was a span of 16 bases. This chain's CDR3 is CASSPDRFYANYGYTF. The CDR3 DNA reads TGTGCCAGCAGTCCCGACAGGTTCTATGCTAACTATGGCTACACCTTC.

The chain employs TRBV28 and TRBJ1-2; the match to TRBD1 covers 7 bases. The trim removed 5 bases at V and 4 bases at J, leaving 4 bases unmatched. CDR3 length: 13 amino acids. The germline gives CDR1 MDHEN, CDR2 SYDVKM. CDR3 region: CASSLQGPYGYTF. The DNA of the CDR3 is TGTGCCAGCAGTCTACAGGGGCCCTATGGCTACACCTTC.

The J gene is TRBJ2-5, the V gene TRBV21-1; the table's TRBD1 call for D was not verified on the DNA. TRBV21-1 is classified as a pseudogene. The length of the CDR3 is 16 residues. CDR3 protein: CASSKYAGGLPETQYF. The DNA of the CDR3 is TGTGCCAGCAGCAAGTACGCAGGGGGCTTGCCGGAGACCCAGTACTTC.

This rearrangement joins TRBV11-2 to TRBJ2-1; D is undetermined. CDR3 length equals 15 residues. The germline V and J ends were trimmed by 3 bases and 0 bases, with 9 bases remaining between them. Germline CDR1 reads SGHAT; CDR2 reads FQNNGV. This CDR3 reads CASSFTDSSYNEQFF. DNA for the CDR3: TGTGCCAGCAGCTTCACTGATAGCTCCTACAATGAGCAGTTCTTC.

The chain uses TRBV4-2 and TRBJ1-2, with a tentative D call TRBD1 (5 bases). The CDR3 has 13 amino acids. Germline lookup yields CDR1 LGHNA and CDR2 YNFKEQ. The ends were cut back, 1 base at V and 6 bases at J, with 9 bases in the middle. CDR3 sequence reads: CASSQGFRDGYTF. CDR3 coding DNA: TGTGCCAGCAGCCAAGGGTTCAGGGATGGCTACACCTTC.